The sequence of this TCR beta chain was determined in a study of technical replicates of blood from a handful of donors. This CDR3 region has 15 residues. Trimming cost V 4 bases and J 7 bases; bases outside gene matches: 7. Germline CDR1 is SEHNR and CDR2 is FQNEAQ (reference sequence). The table came from immunoSEQ multiplex PCR; TCRdb's copy has only in-frame clones and leaves some out. The data show nearly 80,000 clones, about 96% seen once. J is TRBJ2-1 and V is TRBV7-9; 10 nucleotides match TRBD2. This sequence was found in a human donor in good health. Material: T cells isolated from PBMCs. CDR3 protein: CASSSPGTSANEQFF. DNA for the CDR3: TGTGCCAGCAGCTCGCCCGGGACTAGCGCTAATGAGCAGTTCTTC.